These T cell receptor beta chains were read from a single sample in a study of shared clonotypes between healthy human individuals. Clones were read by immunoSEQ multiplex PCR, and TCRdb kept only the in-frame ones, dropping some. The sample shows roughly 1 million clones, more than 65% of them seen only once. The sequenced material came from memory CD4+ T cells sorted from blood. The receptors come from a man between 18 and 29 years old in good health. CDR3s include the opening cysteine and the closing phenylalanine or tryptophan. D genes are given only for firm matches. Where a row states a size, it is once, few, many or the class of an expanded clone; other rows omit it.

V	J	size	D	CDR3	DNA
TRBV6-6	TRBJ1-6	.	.	CASSYSPDSNSPLHF	TGTGCCAGCAGTTACTCCCCGGACAGTAATTCACCCCTCCACTTT
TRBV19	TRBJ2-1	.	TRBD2	CASSIGRTSGAARPEQFF	TGTGCCAGTAGTATAGGAAGGACTAGCGGGGCCGCCCGGCCGGAGCAGTTCTTC
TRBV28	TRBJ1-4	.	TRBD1	CASSDRGEKLFF	TGTGCCAGCAGCGACAGGGGTGAAAAACTGTTTTTT
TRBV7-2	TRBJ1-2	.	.	CASRQLSYGYTF	TGTGCCAGCAGACAGCTCAGCTATGGCTACACCTTC
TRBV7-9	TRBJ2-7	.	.	CASSLAGTEWARYF	TGTGCCAGCAGCTTAGCAGGGACGGAGTGGGCACGGTACTTC
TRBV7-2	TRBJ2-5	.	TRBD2	CASSWGGFETQYF	TGTGCCAGCAGCTGGGGAGGGTTCGAGACCCAGTACTTC
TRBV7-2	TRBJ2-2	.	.	CASSRTSVNTGELFF	TGTGCCAGCAGCCGGACGTCAGTGAACACCGGGGAGCTGTTTTTT
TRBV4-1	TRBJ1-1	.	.	CASSQEGATASWNTEAFF	TGCGCCAGCAGCCAAGAGGGGGCGACAGCCTCCTGGAACACTGAAGCTTTCTTT
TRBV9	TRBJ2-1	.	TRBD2	CASGTSGGWNEQFF	TGTGCCAGCGGAACAAGCGGGGGCTGGAATGAGCAGTTCTTC
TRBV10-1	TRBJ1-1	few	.	CASSAFRNTEAFF	TGCGCCAGCAGTGCGTTCAGAAACACTGAAGCTTTCTTT
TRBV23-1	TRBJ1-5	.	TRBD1	CASRPTGGNQPQHF	TGCGCCAGCAGACCGACAGGGGGCAATCAGCCCCAGCATTTT
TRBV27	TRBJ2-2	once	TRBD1	CARTGQANTGELFF	TGTGCCAGGACGGGACAGGCGAACACCGGGGAGCTGTTTTTT
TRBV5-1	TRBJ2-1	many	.	CASSPGSSYNEQFF	TGCGCCAGCAGTCCCGGGAGCTCCTACAATGAGCAGTTCTTC
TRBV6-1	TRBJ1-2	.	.	CASSEMGSAHYGYTF	TGTGCCAGCAGTGAAATGGGGTCCGCTCACTATGGCTACACCTTC
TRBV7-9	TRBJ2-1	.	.	CASSLRTMSGGRGSHEQFF	TGTGCCAGCAGCTTACGAACTATGAGTGGCGGAAGAGGGTCCCATGAGCAGTTCTTC
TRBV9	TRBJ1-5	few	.	CASSPRDGFASNQPQHF	TGTGCCAGCAGCCCCCGGGACGGCTTCGCGAGCAATCAGCCCCAGCATTTT
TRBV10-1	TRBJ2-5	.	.	CASSVGYQETQYF	TGCGCCAGCAGTGTTGGGTACCAAGAGACCCAGTACTTC
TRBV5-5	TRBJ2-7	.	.	CASSFPGTRLYEQYF	TGTGCCAGCAGCTTCCCCGGGACTCGCCTCTACGAGCAGTACTTC
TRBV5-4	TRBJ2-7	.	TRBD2	CASSLAGGRAGYEQYF	TGTGCCAGCAGCTTGGCCGGCGGGAGGGCCGGTTACGAGCAGTACTTC
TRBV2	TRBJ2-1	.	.	CASRGEKGNEQFF	TGTGCCAGCCGAGGGGAGAAAGGTAATGAGCAGTTCTTC
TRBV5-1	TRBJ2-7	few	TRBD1	CASSLEQGRIEQYF	TGCGCCAGCAGCTTGGAACAGGGGAGAATCGAGCAGTACTTC
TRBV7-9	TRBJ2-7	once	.	CASSLLDGSYEQYF	TGTGCCAGCAGCTTGCTGGACGGTTCCTACGAGCAGTACTTC
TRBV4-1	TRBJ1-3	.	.	CASSPLAGYTIYF	TGCGCCAGCAGCCCATTGGCTGGTTACACCATATATTTT
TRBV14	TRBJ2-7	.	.	CASSQVAGKTGEQYF	TGTGCCAGCAGCCAAGTGGCAGGGAAGACCGGCGAGCAGTACTTC
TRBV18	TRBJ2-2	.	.	CASSRPGQQNTGELFF	TGTGCCAGCTCACGACCGGGACAACAGAACACCGGGGAGCTGTTTTTT
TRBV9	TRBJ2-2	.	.	CASSVAGNTGELFF	TGTGCCAGCAGCGTAGCCGGCAACACCGGGGAGCTGTTTTTT
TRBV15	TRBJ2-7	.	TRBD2	CATRAGGPVYEQYF	TGTGCCACAAGAGCGGGGGGGCCAGTCTACGAGCAGTACTTC
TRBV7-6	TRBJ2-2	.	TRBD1	CASSLRTGNTGELFF	TGTGCCAGCAGTTTACGGACAGGGAACACCGGGGAGCTGTTTTTT
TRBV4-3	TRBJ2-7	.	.	CASSRGLSYEQYF	TGCGCCAGCAGCCGGGGACTCTCTTACGAGCAGTACTTC
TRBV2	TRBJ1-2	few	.	CASSGSEYGYTF	TGTGCCAGCAGTGGGTCAGAGTATGGCTACACCTTC
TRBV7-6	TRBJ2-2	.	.	CASTSREELFF	TGTGCCAGCACCTCGAGGGAGGAGCTGTTTTTT
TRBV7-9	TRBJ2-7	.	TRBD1	CASSLRDSSYEQYF	TGTGCCAGCAGCCTCCGGGACAGCTCCTACGAGCAGTACTTC
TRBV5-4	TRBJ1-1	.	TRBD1	CASSLARDRNTEAFF	TGTGCCAGCAGCTTGGCCCGGGACAGAAACACTGAAGCTTTCTTT
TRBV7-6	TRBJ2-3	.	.	CASSLAGGGVGDTQYF	TGTGCCAGCAGCTTAGCCGGAGGAGGGGTAGGGGATACGCAGTATTTT
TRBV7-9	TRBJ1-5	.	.	CASSLGNGNQPQHF	TGTGCCAGCAGCTTAGGAAATGGCAATCAGCCCCAGCATTTT
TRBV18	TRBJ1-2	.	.	CASSPGPKDNYGYTF	TGTGCCAGCTCACCTGGACCGAAAGATAACTATGGCTACACCTTC
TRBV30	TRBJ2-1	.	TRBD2	CAWSVGGGNEQFF	TGTGCCTGGAGTGTCGGGGGAGGGAATGAGCAGTTCTTC
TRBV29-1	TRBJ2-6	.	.	CSVLPSGANVLTF	TGCAGCGTTCTACCCTCTGGGGCCAACGTCCTGACTTTC
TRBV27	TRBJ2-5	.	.	CASSPRRAETQYF	TGTGCCAGCAGTCCCCGTAGGGCAGAGACCCAGTACTTC
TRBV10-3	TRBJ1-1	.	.	CAISEDPGGNTEAFF	TGTGCCATCAGTGAGGACCCCGGCGGGAACACTGAAGCTTTCTTT
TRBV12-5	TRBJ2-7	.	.	CASGLLTPTGATYEQYF	TGTGCTAGTGGCCTGTTGACCCCAACGGGGGCGACCTACGAGCAGTACTTC
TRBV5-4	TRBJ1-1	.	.	CASSPGLENDAFF	TGTGCCAGCAGCCCGGGACTTGAAAACGACGCTTTCTTT
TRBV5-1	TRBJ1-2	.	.	CASSLGDTSRDGYTF	TGCGCCAGCAGCTTGGGGGACACAAGCCGGGATGGCTACACCTTC
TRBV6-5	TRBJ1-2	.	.	CASSYPGSPNYGYTF	TGTGCCAGCAGTTACCCGGGCAGTCCTAACTATGGCTACACCTTC
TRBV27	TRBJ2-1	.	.	CASSLSDRQRNEQFF	TGTGCCAGCAGTTTATCCGACCGACAGCGGAATGAGCAGTTCTTC
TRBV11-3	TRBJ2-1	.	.	CASSRRNEQFF	TGTGCCAGCAGCCGGAGAAATGAGCAGTTCTTC
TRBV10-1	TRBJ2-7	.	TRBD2	CASSPSGSRNEQYF	TGCGCCAGCAGTCCTAGCGGGAGTAGAAACGAGCAGTACTTC
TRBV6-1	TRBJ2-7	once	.	CASRYQTYEQYF	TGTGCCAGCAGATATCAGACCTACGAGCAGTACTTC
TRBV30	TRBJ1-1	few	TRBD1	CAWTQTGGMNTEAFF	TGTGCCTGGACCCAGACAGGGGGGATGAACACTGAAGCTTTCTTT
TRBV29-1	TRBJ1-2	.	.	CSVDILNYGYTF	TGCAGCGTTGACATCCTTAACTATGGCTACACCTTC
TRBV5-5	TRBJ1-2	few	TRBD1	CASSIGTANYGYTF	TGTGCCAGCAGCATCGGGACAGCGAACTATGGCTACACCTTC
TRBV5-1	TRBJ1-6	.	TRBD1	CASSPGEGALSTPLHF	TGCGCCAGCAGCCCCGGAGAGGGGGCGCTTAGCACACCCCTCCACTTT
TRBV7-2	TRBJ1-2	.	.	CASSLGGRANYGYTF	TGTGCCAGCAGCTTAGGTGGCAGAGCTAACTATGGCTACACCTTC